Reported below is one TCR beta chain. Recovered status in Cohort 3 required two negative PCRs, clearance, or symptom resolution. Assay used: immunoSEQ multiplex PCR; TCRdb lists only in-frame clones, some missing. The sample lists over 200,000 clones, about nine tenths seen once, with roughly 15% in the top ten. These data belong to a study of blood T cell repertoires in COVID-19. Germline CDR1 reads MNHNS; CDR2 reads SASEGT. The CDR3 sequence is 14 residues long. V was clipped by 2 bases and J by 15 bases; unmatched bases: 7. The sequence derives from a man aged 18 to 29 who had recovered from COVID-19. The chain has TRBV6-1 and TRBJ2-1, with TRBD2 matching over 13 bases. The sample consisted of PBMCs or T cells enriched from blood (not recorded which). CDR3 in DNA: TGTGCCAGCAGTGAACAACTAGCGGGGGGGCAGGGGTTCTTC. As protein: CASSEQLAGGQGFF.